What follows are 3 T cell receptor beta chains derived from one specimen sequenced in a study of blood T cell repertoires in COVID-19. Clones were sequenced by immunoSEQ multiplex PCR, and TCRdb holds only the in-frame ones, with some missing. The sample includes 150,000 or so clones, 75% to 90% seen only once; the top ten take approximately 0.5%. The sequenced sample was peripheral blood. Receptors were obtained from a man in his 60s with acute or convalescent COVID-19.

This rearrangement joins TRBV7-3 to TRBJ1-5; 7 nucleotides align to TRBD1. The CDR3 totals 16 residues. From germline, CDR1 is SGHTA and CDR2 FQGTGA. With 1 base clipped from V and 4 bases from J, the junction kept 7 bases outside the gene matches. CDR3: CASSLNPRDRNQPQHF. The CDR3 DNA reads as TGTGCCAGCAGCTTAAACCCCCGGGACAGAAATCAGCCCCAGCATTTT.

The chain joins TRBV11-2 to TRBJ2-2; a possible D gene is TRBD1 (6 bases). CDR1 and CDR2 from the germline V gene are SGHAT and FQNNGV. The V gene lost 6 bases and the J gene lost 6 bases, with 17 bases spanning the gap. The CDR3 covers 15 residues. CDR3 sequence (DNA): TGTGCCAGCAGTCAAGGGGCCAGGGGCGCCGGGGAGCTGTTTTTT. Residues: CASSQGARGAGELFF.

The J gene is TRBJ2-1, the V gene TRBV12-3 or TRBV12-4, with TRBD1 matching over 9 bases. This CDR3 has 12 residues. Germline trimming cut 5 bases from V and 8 bases from J; bases unmatched to any gene: 1. CDR3 in DNA: TGTGCCAGCAGTAGACAGGGGGATGAGCAGTTCTTC. Translating it yields CASSRQGDEQFF.